This T cell receptor (beta chain) is from a study of beta chain features in type 1 diabetes. Turning to the study itself: Regarding age, gender and cell yields, patients proved similar to healthy donors.

The CDR3 totals 15 residues. V lost 2 bases and J lost 4, with 14 bases in between. Per germline, CDR1 LGHNA and CDR2 YSLEER. The authors reverse transcribed all of the isolated RNA, so sequencing captured expressed TCRB transcripts. Clones were read by immunoSEQ multiplex PCR, and TCRdb kept only the in-frame ones, dropping some. The data contain hundreds of thousands of clones, about 14% of them singletons. About this clone itself: Antigen: not known.

Study outcomes and limitations: Researchers report that Type 1 diabetes patients had moderately but significantly shorter TCRB CDR3s across all four CD4+ subsets. Resolution of whether HLA type affects TCRB rearrangement was not achieved here.

The chain is built from TRBV4-3 and TRBJ1-1; TRBD1 is a possible D gene (6 bases). Sequencing input: naive CD4+ T cells from blood. The receptor comes from a woman aged 40 to 50 in good health. CDR3 loop: CASSQSGGLGTEAFF. The CDR3 nucleotides read TGCGCCAGCAGCCAAAGCGGGGGGCTCGGCACTGAAGCTTTCTTT.